A selection of T cell receptor beta chains follows, all from one sample in a study of cytomegalovirus exposure and HLA in healthy donors. Clones were sequenced by immunoSEQ multiplex PCR, and TCRdb holds only the in-frame ones, with some missing. The sample records around 80,000 clones, approximately 65% being singletons. Sequencing input: PBMCs. The receptors originated from a male donor in good health and CMV-seropositive. The CDR3 runs from the conserved cysteine through the conserved F or W. D genes are given only for firm matches. The listing skips clone size in some rows; elsewhere it reads once, few, many or a size class.

j_gene,abundance,v_gene,d_gene,CDR3aa,CDR3nt
TRBJ2-7,.,TRBV6-5,.,CASRPAGSYEQYF,TGTGCCAGCCGACCAGCCGGGAGTTACGAGCAGTACTTC
TRBJ1-1,few,TRBV6-6,.,CASSYPVARRSEAFF,TGTGCCAGCAGTTACCCTGTTGCGAGGAGGTCTGAAGCTTTCTTT
TRBJ1-2,.,TRBV7-2,TRBD1,CASSKDRAGGYTF,TGTGCCAGCAGCAAAGACAGGGCAGGTGGCTACACCTTC
TRBJ2-7,.,TRBV25-1,TRBD1,CASSFQGAAEQYF,TGTGCCAGCAGTTTCCAGGGGGCGGCCGAGCAGTACTTC
TRBJ1-2,.,TRBV9,.,CASSPDGLYGYTF,TGTGCCAGCAGCCCCGACGGACTCTATGGCTACACCTTC
TRBJ1-1,.,TRBV7-9,.,CASSLELEITEAFF,TGTGCCAGCAGCTTAGAGCTAGAAATCACTGAAGCTTTCTTT
TRBJ2-7,.,TRBV4-1,.,CASSQDTQGTYEQYF,TGCGCCAGCAGCCAAGATACACAGGGAACCTACGAGCAGTACTTC
TRBJ2-1,few,TRBV5-6,.,CASSLFVGGPVPEQFF,TGTGCCAGCAGCTTGTTTGTTGGGGGCCCAGTTCCTGAGCAGTTCTTC
TRBJ2-2,.,TRBV5-5,.,CASSHVDRSDTGELFF,TGTGCCAGCAGCCATGTCGACAGGTCCGACACCGGGGAGCTGTTTTTT
TRBJ1-3,few,TRBV10-1,.,CASSQFCTIYF,TGCGCCAGCAGCCAATTTTGCACCATATATTTT
TRBJ2-7,few,TRBV6-1,.,CASSGVVGRESYEQYF,TGTGCCAGCAGTGGGGTGGTGGGCAGGGAATCCTACGAGCAGTACTTC
TRBJ2-6,.,TRBV7-2,.,CASSYLGRAGANVLTF,TGTGCCAGCAGCTACCTGGGCAGGGCTGGGGCCAACGTCCTGACTTTC
TRBJ1-4,.,TRBV18,.,CASSPNIQTTNEKLFF,TGTGCCAGCTCTCCAAACATACAGACAACTAATGAAAAACTGTTTTTT
TRBJ1-1,.,TRBV7-2,.,CASSWDIPNTEAFF,TGTGCCAGCAGCTGGGACATCCCGAACACTGAAGCTTTCTTT
TRBJ2-4,.,TRBV28,.,CASSSTVSVAKNIQYF,TGTGCCAGCAGTTCGACAGTTTCGGTCGCCAAAAACATTCAGTACTTC
TRBJ2-7,.,TRBV5-5,TRBD2,CARSLQGRGVYEQYF,TGTGCCAGAAGCCTCCAGGGGCGGGGGGTCTACGAGCAGTACTTC
TRBJ1-1,.,TRBV7-9,TRBD1,CSSSYPEGGSMNTEAFF,TGTTCCAGCAGCTATCCCGAAGGGGGCAGTATGAACACTGAAGCTTTCTTT
TRBJ2-1,.,TRBV2,TRBD2,CASSAPGLAGHNEQFF,TGTGCCAGCAGTGCGCCGGGACTAGCGGGACATAATGAGCAGTTCTTC
TRBJ2-1,.,TRBV11-1,TRBD2,CASSELAGGGYNEQFF,TGTGCCAGCAGCGAACTAGCGGGGGGGGGATACAATGAGCAGTTCTTC
TRBJ1-2,.,TRBV29-1,TRBD1,CSVEDRTGALANYGYTF,TGCAGCGTTGAAGATCGGACAGGTGCTCTAGCTAACTATGGCTACACCTTC
TRBJ2-1,few,TRBV7-3,TRBD2,CASRRTSGGAGEQFF,TGTGCCAGCAGGCGGACTAGCGGGGGGGCCGGTGAGCAGTTCTTC
TRBJ1-2,few,TRBV5-1,.,CASSLDTNYGYTF,TGCGCCAGCAGCTTGGATACTAACTATGGCTACACCTTC